The rows below give T cell receptor beta chains drawn from one sample of a study of Graves' ophthalmopathy and Graves' hyperthyroidism. From the multiplex PCR reads, TCRdb called clonotypes with MiXCR, one entry per CDR3 protein. The profile shows over 500,000 distinct CDR3 sequences, approximately 21% of them singletons. Sample: peripheral blood. The receptors shown here come from a woman aged 18-35 years with stable Graves' hyperthyroidism. Some clones in this sample may be carry-over from other donors' samples. CDR3s include the opening cysteine and the closing phenylalanine or tryptophan. D genes are given only for firm matches. Not every row has a clone size; where given, it reads once, few, many or a size class.

d_gene	abundance	v_gene	j_gene	CDR3nt	CDR3aa
NA	NA	TRBV29-1	TRBJ2-7	TGCAGCGTTGCTCCGGTTCAACTCCACGAGCAGTACTTC	CSVAPVQLHEQYF
NA	few	TRBV12-5	TRBJ1-1	TGTGCTAGTGGTTCCCAGGGAGGGGCTTTCTTT	CASGSQGGAFF
NA	NA	TRBV11-2	TRBJ2-3	TGTGCCAGCAGCCGGATAGCGGCTAGCACAGATACGCAGTATTTT	CASSRIAASTDTQYF
TRBD1	many	TRBV20-1	TRBJ1-1	TGCAGTGCTAGGGCCAGGGGGATGAACACTGAAGCTTTCTTT	CSARARGMNTEAFF
NA	many	TRBV19	TRBJ1-2	TGTGCCAGTAGTATTCGGGCGGTTAATAACTATGGCTACACCTTC	CASSIRAVNNYGYTF
TRBD1	many	TRBV7-2	TRBJ2-6	TGTGCCAGCAGCTACACGGGACAGGGGGCCTTTCCTGGGGCCAACGTCCTGACTTTC	CASSYTGQGAFPGANVLTF
NA	many	TRBV24-1	TRBJ1-5	TGTGCCACCAGTCGGGGAGGGATAGGGCAGGCGACTTTACATAGCAATCAGCCCCAGCATTTT	CATSRGGIGQATLHSNQPQHF
TRBD2	NA	TRBV27	TRBJ2-4	TGTGCCAGCAGCTCGCAGTTGGGGGGGGAAAACATTCAGTACTTC	CASSSQLGGENIQYF
TRBD1	many	TRBV10-2	TRBJ1-2	TGCGCCAGCAGTGATCCGCCGGGACAGGGGGCTCGTTCTGGCTACACCTTC	CASSDPPGQGARSGYTF
NA	NA	TRBV7-2	TRBJ2-6	TGTGCCAGCAGCTCGAACTACCGGGACGAAAAGTCTGGAGCCAACGTCCTGACTTTC	CASSSNYRDEKSGANVLTF
NA	many	TRBV7-3	TRBJ1-2	TGTGCCAGCAGCTTAATGGGGATACAGTTCCAAGGCTACACCTTC	CASSLMGIQFQGYTF
TRBD1	many	TRBV28	TRBJ1-2	TGTGCCAGCATGAACAGGGGCTATGGCTACACCTTC	CASMNRGYGYTF
NA	many	TRBV5-1	TRBJ2-2	TGCGCCAGCAGCTTGGCGGGGACATCGAACACCGGGGAGCTGTTTTTT	CASSLAGTSNTGELFF
TRBD1	many	TRBV5-1	TRBJ1-1	TGCGCCAGCAGCTGGACCGGGACAGCGATGAACACTGAAGCTTTCTTT	CASSWTGTAMNTEAFF
NA	many	TRBV19	TRBJ1-1	TGTGCCAGTAGCCCCGGGCGGCTCCGCCCTGAAGCTTTCTTT	CASSPGRLRPEAFF
NA	few	TRBV6-5	TRBJ2-2	TGTGCCAGCAGTTACCGGCGCGCAGGGCCCACCGGGGAGCTGTTTTTT	CASSYRRAGPTGELFF
NA	many	TRBV20-1	TRBJ2-5	TGCAGTGCTAATCTCTTTAGGAAAGAGACCCAGTACTTC	CSANLFRKETQYF
NA	many	TRBV12-3/TRBV12-4	TRBJ2-4	TGTGCCAGCAGTCCGGCTGTTGGAAACATTAAGTACTTC	CASSPAVGNIKYF
TRBD1	NA	TRBV5-1	TRBJ1-1	TGCGCCAGCAGCTCGTGGGACAGGGGCGATAGAACTGAAGCTTTCTTT	CASSSWDRGDRTEAFF
TRBD1	NA	TRBV27	TRBJ2-2	TGTGCCAGCAGTCTACCGGGACAGGGTGTTTCCGGGGAGCTGTTTTTT	CASSLPGQGVSGELFF
TRBD2	many	TRBV11-2	TRBJ2-7	TGTGCCAGCAGCTTAGTCGGGAGGGCCGGGGAGCAGTACTTC	CASSLVGRAGEQYF
TRBD1	few	TRBV2	TRBJ1-4	TGTGCCAGCAGCGGGACAGGAGGGACTAATGAAAAACTGTTTTTT	CASSGTGGTNEKLFF
NA	many	TRBV5-4	TRBJ1-5	TGTGCCAGCAGCTTGGGGGGGGCTGTGGGCAATCAGCCCCAGCATTTT	CASSLGGAVGNQPQHF
TRBD2	many	TRBV6-2/TRBV6-3	TRBJ2-5	TGTGCCACCTACCCAGCGGGGGGGCCGAGTGAGACCCAGTACTTC	CATYPAGGPSETQYF
NA	few	TRBV5-1	TRBJ2-6	TGCGCCAGCAGCTTGGTTGGCTCCCGAGGAGGGGCCAACGTCCTGACTTTC	CASSLVGSRGGANVLTF
TRBD2	many	TRBV19	TRBJ2-7	TGTGCCAGTAGTATAGGACTAGCGGGACCTCAGTCCTACGAGCAGTACTTC	CASSIGLAGPQSYEQYF
TRBD2	NA	TRBV6-8	TRBJ2-1	TGTGCCAGCAGTTACACGGGGGGGCCCTACAATGAGCAGTTCTTC	CASSYTGGPYNEQFF
NA	NA	TRBV29-1	TRBJ1-1	TGCAGCGTTGTGCCCTCAACAGGGTTGAACACTGAAGCTTTCTTT	CSVVPSTGLNTEAFF
TRBD2	many	TRBV28	TRBJ2-7	TGTGCCAGCAGCCCCTCCCCTGGGGGGGCCTACGAGCAGTACTTC	CASSPSPGGAYEQYF
NA	NA	TRBV20-1	TRBJ2-7	TGCAGTGCTAGAGATGGGCTAGGAGGGACGGGAGAGCAGTACTTC	CSARDGLGGTGEQYF
TRBD1	once	TRBV6-1	TRBJ1-1	TGTGCCAGCAGTGAAGCAGGGACAGGGGGCACTGAAGCTTTCTTT	CASSEAGTGGTEAFF
TRBD1	once	TRBV28	TRBJ1-2	TGTGCCAGCAGTTTAACAGGGGAGTTTTTTGGCTACACCTTC	CASSLTGEFFGYTF